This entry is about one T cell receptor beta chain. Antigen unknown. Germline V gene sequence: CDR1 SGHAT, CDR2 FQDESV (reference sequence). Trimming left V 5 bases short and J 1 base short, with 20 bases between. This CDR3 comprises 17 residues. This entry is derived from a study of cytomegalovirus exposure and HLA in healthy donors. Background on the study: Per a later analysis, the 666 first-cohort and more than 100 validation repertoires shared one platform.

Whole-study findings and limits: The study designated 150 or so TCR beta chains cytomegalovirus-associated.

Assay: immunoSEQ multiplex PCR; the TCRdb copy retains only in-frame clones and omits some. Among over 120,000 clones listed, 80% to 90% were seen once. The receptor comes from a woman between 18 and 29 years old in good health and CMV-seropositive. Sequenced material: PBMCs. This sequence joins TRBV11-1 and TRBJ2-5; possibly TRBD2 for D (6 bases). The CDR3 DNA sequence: TGTGCCAGCAGCCCCGACCCCTTGACTAGTCGCCAAGAGACCCAGTACTTC. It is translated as CASSPDPLTSRQETQYF.